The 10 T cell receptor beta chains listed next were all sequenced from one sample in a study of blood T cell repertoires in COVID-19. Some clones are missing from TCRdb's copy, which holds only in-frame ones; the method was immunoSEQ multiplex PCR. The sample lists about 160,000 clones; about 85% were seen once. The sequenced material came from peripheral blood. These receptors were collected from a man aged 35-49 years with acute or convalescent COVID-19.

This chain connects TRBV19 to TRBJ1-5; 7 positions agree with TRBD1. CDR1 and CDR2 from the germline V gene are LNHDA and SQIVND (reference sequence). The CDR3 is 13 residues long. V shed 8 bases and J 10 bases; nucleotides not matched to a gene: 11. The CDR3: CASRQGTQKPQHF. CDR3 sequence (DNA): TGTGCCAGTCGACAGGGCACTCAAAAACCCCAGCATTTT.

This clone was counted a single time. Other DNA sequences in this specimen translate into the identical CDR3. CDR3 coding DNA: TGTGCCAGCAGTTTGGGAGGGAACACTGAAGCTTTCTTT. The encoded protein is CASSLGGNTEAFF. The V and J genes are TRBV28 and TRBJ1-1; D gene unclear. This CDR3 is built from 13 residues. V was pared by 3 bases and J by 1 base, with 6 bases between. The germline CDR1 and CDR2 sequences are MDHEN and SYDVKM.

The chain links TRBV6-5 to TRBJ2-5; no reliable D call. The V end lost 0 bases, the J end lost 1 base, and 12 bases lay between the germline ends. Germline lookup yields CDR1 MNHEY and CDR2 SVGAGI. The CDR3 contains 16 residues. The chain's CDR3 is CASSYSWQVPQETQYF. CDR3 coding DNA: TGTGCCAGCAGTTACTCGTGGCAGGTGCCCCAAGAGACCCAGTACTTC.

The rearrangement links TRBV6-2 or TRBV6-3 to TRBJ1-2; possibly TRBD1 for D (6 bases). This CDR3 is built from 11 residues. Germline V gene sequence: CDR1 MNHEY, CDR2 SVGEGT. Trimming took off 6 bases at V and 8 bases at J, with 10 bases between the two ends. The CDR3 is CASSNDRGYTF. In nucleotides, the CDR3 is TGTGCCAGCAGCAACGACAGGGGCTACACCTTC.

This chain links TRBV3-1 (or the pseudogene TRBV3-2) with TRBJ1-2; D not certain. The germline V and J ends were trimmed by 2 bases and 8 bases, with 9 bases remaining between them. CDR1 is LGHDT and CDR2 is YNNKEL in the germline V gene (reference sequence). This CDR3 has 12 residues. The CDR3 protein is CASSQIGRGYTF. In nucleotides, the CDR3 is TGTGCCAGCAGCCAAATCGGGAGGGGCTACACCTTC.

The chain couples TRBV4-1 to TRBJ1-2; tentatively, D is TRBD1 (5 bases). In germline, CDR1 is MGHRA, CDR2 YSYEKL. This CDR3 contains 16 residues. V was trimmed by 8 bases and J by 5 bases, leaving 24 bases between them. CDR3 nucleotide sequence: TGCGCCAGCCAAGACAATTCTCAGGGCGCGGGGTATGGCTACACCTTC. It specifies CASQDNSQGAGYGYTF.

The CDR3 DNA reads TGTGCCAGCAGCGTTTCCGGGACAGCGAACACTGAAGCTTTCTTT. It translates to CASSVSGTANTEAFF. The J gene is TRBJ1-1, the V gene TRBV6-5; 7 nucleotides line up with TRBD1. The V and J ends lost 6 bases and 1 base, in that order; junction bases with no gene match: 8. There are 15 residues in the CDR3. CDR1 is MNHEY and CDR2 is SVGAGI in the germline V gene.

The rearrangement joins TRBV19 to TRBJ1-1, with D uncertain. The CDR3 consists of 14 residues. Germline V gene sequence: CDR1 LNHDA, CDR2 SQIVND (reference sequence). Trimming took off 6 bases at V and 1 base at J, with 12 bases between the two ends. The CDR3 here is CASRREETNTEAFF. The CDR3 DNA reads TGTGCCAGTAGGCGGGAGGAGACGAACACTGAAGCTTTCTTT.

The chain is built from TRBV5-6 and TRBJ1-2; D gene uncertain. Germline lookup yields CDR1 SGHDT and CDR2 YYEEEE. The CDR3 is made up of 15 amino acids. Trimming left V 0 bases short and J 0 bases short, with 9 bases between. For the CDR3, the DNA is TGTGCCAGCAGCTTGGCAGTATATACTAACTATGGCTACACCTTC. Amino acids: CASSLAVYTNYGYTF.

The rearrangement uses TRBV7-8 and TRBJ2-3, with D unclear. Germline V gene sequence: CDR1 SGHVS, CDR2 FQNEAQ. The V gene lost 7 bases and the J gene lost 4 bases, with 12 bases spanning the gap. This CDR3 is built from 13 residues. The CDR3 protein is CASIPNRADTQYF. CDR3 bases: TGTGCCAGCATCCCAAACCGGGCAGATACGCAGTATTTT.